The T cell receptor (beta chain) under discussion was sequenced for a study of early T cells in non-severe SARS-CoV-2 infection (dated by TCRdb to the early 2020s). About the study as a whole: Because TCR sequencing relied on bulk RNA taken from unsorted whole blood, pairing of alpha and beta chains was not possible.

The paper's findings and limits, for the study overall: VDJdb matching was skewed toward anti-spike CD8 responses, so virus-specific expansions were likely underestimated and private and CD4 specificities were missed.

This was a case-control study nested in a cohort of healthcare workers in London, UK, who had nasopharyngeal swab PCR tests and blood samples taken every week. Between 23 and 31 March 2020, the week of the UK lockdown, healthcare workers were enrolled and then followed up weekly for as long as 16 weeks. This clonotype occurred once. This clone's antigen is unknown. One end of the junction does not line up with germline, which may come from a read error. CDR1 and CDR2 (SGHAT, FQNNGV) derive from the germline V gene. From the cysteine up to the phenylalanine, the CDR3 has a length of 14 residues. Only the CDR3 part of the read is kept: 42 bases, read in frame from the first base. The library was generated by 5' RACE. The instrument given in TCRdb is NextSeq 500. Unique molecular identifiers were attached to individual cDNA molecules in the TCR library protocol so that sequencing error and PCR bias could be corrected. Both TCR alpha and beta chains were sequenced, and tight co-correlation was observed between alpha and beta sequence abundances in each sample. Per the source publication's procedure: V gene, J gene and CDR3 annotation of TCR sequences was performed with Decombinator V4. Expanded TCRs were defined as changing significantly between any two time points under a Poisson model with p below 0.0001. TCR abundances were normalised to the total number of TCRs sequenced per sample and expressed as counts per million. TRAV1-2 paired with TRAJ12, TRAJ20 or TRAJ33 defined MAIT TCRs, while TRAV10 paired with TRAJ18 defined iNKT TCRs. VDJdb, accessed 1 November 2021, was searched for CMV, EBV and SARS-CoV-2 annotated TCRs, excluding TCRs annotated for multiple antigens. The public reads were reanalyzed by TCRdb: fastp trimming at Q25, MiXCR alignment, in-frame beta chains only. When rows share a CDR3 protein, they turn into one entry using the most common DNA and genes. TCRdb's processing, not the study's, gives the V and J calls here. The sample data list tens of thousands of distinct CDR3 sequences, and roughly 12% of these were observed just once. Around 1.1% of the sample is taken by the ten largest.

This TCR was recovered from an adult who was a healthcare worker with PCR-confirmed SARS-CoV-2 infection or an uninfected control (not recorded which). The sample comprised whole blood. The rearranged segments are TRBV11-2 and TRBJ2-1; TRBD2 fits 9 bases in the junction. The CDR3 protein sequence reads: CASSLRTSATQQVF. The DNA sequence reads TGTGCCAGCAGCTTAAGGACTAGCGCAACTCAACAGGTCTTC. The full variable domain, completed from the reference TRBV11-2 and TRBJ2-1 proteins outside the CDR3, reads EAGVAQSPRYKIIEKRQSVAFWCNPISGHATLYWYQQILGQGPKLLIQFQNNGVVDDSQLPKDRFSAERLKGVDSTLKIQPAKLEDSAVYLCASSLRTSATQQVFGPGTRLTVL.